This TCR beta chain was recovered during a study of early T cells in non-severe SARS-CoV-2 infection. Ten or more counts support this clonotype. From the 5' RACE reads, TCRdb called clonotypes with MiXCR, one entry per CDR3 protein. Seen here are roughly 46,000 distinct CDR3 sequences, 5% to 5.5% observed once, and the top ten hold approximately 5.4%. The CDR3 sequence is 15 residues long. The V end lost 6 bases, the J end lost 11 bases, and 23 bases lay between the germline ends. The V gene's germline CDR1 is MNHEY and CDR2 SVGAGI. The V and J genes are TRBV6-5 and TRBJ2-1; possibly TRBD1 for D (6 bases). This receptor was obtained from an adult who was a healthcare worker with PCR-confirmed SARS-CoV-2 infection or an uninfected control (not recorded which). The sample here was whole blood, taken at baseline. The CDR3 DNA follows: TGTGCCAGCAGCCCCACTCTGATACAGGGAAGTAAGCAGTTCTTC. Translation: CASSPTLIQGSKQFF.